This passage covers 7 T cell receptor beta chains from one sample sequenced in a study of blood T cell repertoires in COVID-19. Assay used: immunoSEQ multiplex PCR; TCRdb lists only in-frame clones, some missing. Here the sample spans roughly 250,000 clones, approximately 92% being singletons. The specimen sequenced was peripheral blood. The origin of the receptors is a person under 30 with COVID-19, enrolled during active disease.

This chain joins TRBV6-5 and TRBJ2-7; 7 bases map to TRBD1. Germline CDR1 is MNHEY and CDR2 is SVGAGI. The V gene end was trimmed by 7 bases and the J gene end by 1 base; junction bases not matched to a gene: 7. This CDR3 has 14 residues. Here the CDR3 reads CASMGRGLSYEQYF. The CDR3 nucleotides read TGTGCCAGCATGGGAAGGGGGCTATCCTACGAGCAGTACTTC.

The genes are TRBV2 and TRBJ1-5, with unresolved D. Germline values: CDR1 SNHLY, CDR2 FYNNEI. The CDR3 consists of 17 residues. V lost 0 bases to trimming and J lost 0 bases, with 12 bases between them. CDR3 loop: CASSEALDWYSNQPQHF. Here the CDR3 DNA reads TGTGCCAGCAGTGAAGCCCTAGATTGGTATAGCAATCAGCCCCAGCATTTT.

J is TRBJ2-4 and V is TRBV7-9; 7 nucleotides match TRBD1. V shed 1 base and J 0 bases; nucleotides not matched to a gene: 0. Germline-derived CDR1 and CDR2 are SEHNR and FQNEAQ (reference sequence). CDR3 length equals 15 residues. CDR3 amino acids: CASSLGTGAKNIQYF. The CDR3 DNA follows: TGTGCCAGCAGCTTAGGGACAGGAGCCAAAAACATTCAGTACTTC.

The table lists this clone with a few counts. The chain is built from TRBV19 and TRBJ2-1, with 9 bases fitting TRBD2. The CDR3 is made up of 15 amino acids. Germline CDR1 is LNHDA and CDR2 is SQIVND (reference sequence). The J segment lost 4 bases and the V segment lost 8 bases, leaving 9 bases of the junction unmatched. The CDR3 here is CASATSSGRYNEQFF. The CDR3 nucleotides read TGTGCCAGTGCTACGTCCAGCGGGAGGTACAATGAGCAGTTCTTC.

V and J are TRBV7-2 and TRBJ2-1, with TRBD2 identical over 13 bases. CDR3 size: 16 residues. Looked up from germline, CDR1 is SGHTA and CDR2 is FQGNSA. Trimming at V came to 0 bases and at J to 6 bases, leaving 2 bases not matched to a gene. The CDR3 sequence is CASSLAGLAGRNEQFF. CDR3 DNA sequence: TGTGCCAGCAGCTTAGCGGGACTAGCGGGACGCAATGAGCAGTTCTTC. Supplemented by reference TRBV7-2 and TRBJ2-1, the full variable domain reads GAGVSQSPSNKVTEKGKDVELRCDPISGHTALYWYRQSLGQGLEFLIYFQGNSAPDKSGLPSDRFSAERTGGSVSTLTIQRTQQEDSAVYLCASSLAGLAGRNEQFFGPGTRLTVL.

The chain recombines TRBV19 with TRBJ2-3; TRBD2 agrees at 7 bases. CDR3 length: 16 amino acids. CDR1 is LNHDA and CDR2 is SQIVND in the germline V gene (reference sequence). J lost 3 bases, V lost 5 bases, and 11 bases had no gene match. The CDR3: CASSGRQAGATDTQYF. The DNA of the CDR3 is TGTGCCAGTAGTGGACGTCAGGCGGGAGCAACAGATACGCAGTATTTT.

The chain carries TRBV6-2 or TRBV6-3 and TRBJ1-1; 9 bases match TRBD1. CDR1 is MNHEY, CDR2 SVGEGT, per germline. This CDR3 has 13 amino acids. V was pared by 4 bases and J by 5 bases, with 2 bases of the junction left unmatched. This CDR3 is CASSFDRGTEAFF. CDR3 in DNA: TGTGCCAGCAGTTTCGACAGGGGGACTGAAGCTTTCTTT.